These 18 T cell receptor beta chains share one sample of origin, sequenced in a study of CD8+ T cells in alopecia areata. Treatment denoted: oral pan-JAK inhibitor, 5-10 mg twice daily. RNA extraction and reverse transcription yielded cDNA as sequencing template. This table comes from immunoSEQ multiplex PCR, and its TCRdb copy is limited to in-frame clones, with some not included. This table has over 150,000 clones, 55% to 75% appearing once. Material: CD4+ T cells sorted from blood, obtained at week 24, from a patient treated with tofacitinib. These receptors all come from a human donor with alopecia areata.

The V gene is TRBV25-1, the J gene TRBJ2-2, with 7 positions matching TRBD1. Germline values: CDR1 MGHDK, CDR2 SYGVNS. J was trimmed by 4 bases and V by 3 bases; bases with no gene match: 8. CDR3 length equals 16 residues. In DNA form, the CDR3 reads TGTGCCAGCAGTGATACCCGACAGGGCGCCACCGGGGAGCTGTTTTTT. It is translated as CASSDTRQGATGELFF.

The chain uses TRBV25-1 and TRBJ1-2, with 9 bases matching TRBD1. The junction had 11 bases not matched to a gene; V was cut back by 5 bases and J by 4 bases. The CDR3 sequence is 16 residues long. The germline V gene has CDR1 MGHDK and CDR2 SYGVNS. This chain's CDR3 is CASSSTPGQGVYGYTF. The CDR3 DNA is TGTGCCAGCAGTTCAACCCCGGGACAGGGTGTCTATGGCTACACCTTC.

The rearrangement joins TRBV6-5 to TRBJ1-1; D not resolved. The ends were cut back, 2 bases at V and 3 bases at J, with 10 bases in the middle. The CDR3 totals 14 residues. CDR1 is MNHEY, CDR2 SVGAGI, per germline. CDR3 sequence: CASSYGPGYTEAFF. The CDR3, as DNA: TGTGCCAGCAGTTACGGTCCAGGCTACACTGAAGCTTTCTTT.

This chain links TRBV2 with TRBJ1-6; a possible D gene is TRBD1 (6 bases). The CDR3 consists of 16 residues. Germline CDR1 is SNHLY and CDR2 is FYNNEI. V lost 4 bases, J lost 7 bases, and 17 bases lay in between. CDR3 sequence reads: CASSVNWDNRNSPLHF. The CDR3 DNA follows: TGTGCCAGCAGTGTCAATTGGGACAACCGGAATTCACCCCTCCACTTT.

Worth noting for this clone: The same CDR3 can be traced to other DNA sequences in this sample. The CDR3 sequence: CAISGTVYEQYF. CDR3 nucleotide sequence: TGTGCCATCAGCGGGACAGTCTACGAGCAGTACTTC. The rearrangement uses TRBV10-3 and TRBJ2-7, with 7 nucleotides matching TRBD1. Trimming cost V 6 bases and J 3 bases; bases outside gene matches: 2. The CDR3 sequence is 12 residues long. CDR1 is ENHRY, CDR2 SYGVKD, per germline.

This clone was found a few times. The CDR3 bases are TGTGCCAGCAGCTTAGGGGGGCGGAACTCCTACGAGCAGTACTTC. It translates to CASSLGGRNSYEQYF. The chain recombines TRBV7-2 with TRBJ2-7; D possibly corresponds to TRBD1 (6 bases). The CDR3 contains 15 residues. The ends were cut back, 1 base at V and 0 bases at J, with 10 bases in the middle. Germline CDR1 SGHTA, CDR2 FQGNSA.

The rearrangement uses TRBV5-4 and TRBJ2-1; perhaps TRBD2 as D (7 bases). The CDR3 totals 16 residues. Germline assignment: CDR1 SGHNT and CDR2 YYREEE (reference sequence). The V gene lost 3 bases and the J gene lost 7 bases, with 20 bases spanning the gap. In nucleotides, the CDR3 is TGTGCCAGCAGCTACGGGGGGCCCATGCGGGGAAATGAGCAGTTCTTC. It codes for CASSYGGPMRGNEQFF.

A few counts support this clone. This chain uses TRBV29-1 with TRBJ2-7; the D gene is possibly TRBD1 (6 bases). Per germline, CDR1 SQVTM and CDR2 ANQGSEA. Trimming removed 4 bases at V and 2 bases at J, with 12 bases between. The CDR3 contains 13 residues. Here the CDR3 reads CSVGAGATYEQYF. The CDR3 nucleotides are TGCAGCGTTGGGGCAGGGGCAACCTACGAGCAGTACTTC.

Of note for this clone: Without the conserved terminal phenylalanine or tryptophan, this CDR3 likely stems from a read error. Because the CDR3's place on the DNA is in doubt, the DNA is left out and the CDR3 is given as listed by TCRdb. The V gene is TRBV5-1, the J gene TRBJ1-1. Germline CDR1 SGHRS, CDR2 YFSETQ. From its first to its last residue, the CDR3 has 9 amino acids. The CDR3: CASSLEGFI.

The gene calls are TRBV6-5 and TRBJ1-5; D is unresolved. Trimming cost V 8 bases and J 0 bases, with 14 bases left between them. The germline CDR1 and CDR2 sequences are MNHEY and SVGAGI. The CDR3 contains 15 residues. CDR3 loop: CASGYSADSNQPQHF. Written as DNA, the CDR3 is TGTGCCAGCGGGTACTCCGCAGATAGCAATCAGCCCCAGCATTTT.

This clone was seen just once. The rearrangement uses TRBV15 and TRBJ1-1; no definite D call. Per germline, CDR1 LNHNV and CDR2 YYDKDF (reference sequence). The CDR3 has 14 residues. V was shortened by 4 bases and J by 4 bases, with 13 bases between the two germline ends. The chain's CDR3 is CATSKGHIGTEAFF. The CDR3 DNA reads TGTGCCACCAGCAAGGGCCACATTGGCACTGAAGCTTTCTTT.

This clone was seen a few times. The chain has TRBV11-2 and TRBJ1-3; 8 nucleotides line up with TRBD1. V shed 5 bases and J 2 bases; nucleotides not matched to a gene: 5. Germline lookup yields CDR1 SGHAT and CDR2 FQNNGV. The CDR3 loop spans 15 amino acids. The CDR3 reads CASSRRTGPGNTIYF. The DNA of the CDR3 is TGTGCCAGCAGCCGGCGGACAGGGCCTGGAAACACCATATATTTT. Variable domain in full (rest from reference TRBV11-2 and TRBJ1-3): EAGVAQSPRYKIIEKRQSVAFWCNPISGHATLYWYQQILGQGPKLLIQFQNNGVVDDSQLPKDRFSAERLKGVDSTLKIQPAKLEDSAVYLCASSRRTGPGNTIYFGEGSWLTVV.

This clone was observed at least ten times. The rearrangement links TRBV7-2 to TRBJ2-7; tentative D call: TRBD1 (5 bases). Germline V lookup: CDR1 SGHTA, CDR2 FQGNSA. With 0 bases removed from V and 2 bases from J, the gap between germline ends came to 14 bases. The CDR3 sequence is 16 residues long. CDR3 in DNA: TGTGCCAGCAGCTTAGCCGCGTTGGGGCAAGCCTACGAGCAGTACTTC. Translating it yields CASSLAALGQAYEQYF. Together with reference TRBV7-2 and TRBJ2-7, the CDR3 gives the full variable domain: GAGVSQSPSNKVTEKGKDVELRCDPISGHTALYWYRQSLGQGLEFLIYFQGNSAPDKSGLPSDRFSAERTGGSVSTLTIQRTQQEDSAVYLCASSLAALGQAYEQYFGPGTRLTVT.

In DNA, the CDR3 is TGTGCCAGCAGCTTACTTCCGACTCCCAGTTTCGAGCAGTACTTC. Its protein is CASSLLPTPSFEQYF. The chain has TRBV11-3 and TRBJ2-7; D gene unclear. Germline V gene data show CDR1 as SGHNT and CDR2 as YENEEA. Trimming stripped 2 bases from V and 6 bases from J, with 17 bases between. There are 15 residues in the CDR3.

The chain carries TRBV4-1 and TRBJ1-4; D remains unclear. CDR1 MGHRA and CDR2 YSYEKL come from the germline V gene. This CDR3 has 12 amino acids. V was cut by 6 bases and J by 7 bases, with 9 bases left in between. This CDR3 is CASRQIGEKLFF. Here the CDR3 DNA reads TGCGCCAGCAGGCAAATCGGTGAAAAACTGTTTTTT.

This clone showed up just a few times. The chain uses TRBV5-4 and TRBJ2-1; D might be TRBD1 (6 bases). V was shortened by 5 bases and J by 4 bases, with 10 bases between the two germline ends. Germline V gene sequence: CDR1 SGHNT, CDR2 YYREEE (reference sequence). The length of the CDR3 is 13 residues. Written as DNA, the CDR3 is TGTGCCAGCAGTAATACAGGGTACAATGAGCAGTTCTTC. It encodes CASSNTGYNEQFF.

The chain employs TRBV27 and TRBJ1-2; no clear D gene. Per germline, CDR1 MNHEY and CDR2 SMNVEV (reference sequence). With 1 base removed from V and 8 bases from J, the gap between germline ends came to 8 bases. The CDR3 is made up of 12 amino acids. The CDR3: CASSLFEWGYTF. The CDR3 DNA reads as TGTGCCAGCAGTTTATTTGAGTGGGGCTACACCTTC.

The V gene is TRBV4-1, the J gene TRBJ2-2; D may correspond to TRBD1 or TRBD2 (5 bases each). Germline-derived CDR1 and CDR2 are MGHRA and YSYEKL. The length of the CDR3 is 14 residues. The germline V and J ends were trimmed by 6 bases and 4 bases, with 12 bases remaining between them. The CDR3 loop reads CASRIPGGTGELFF. CDR3 bases: TGCGCCAGCAGGATACCTGGGGGCACCGGGGAGCTGTTTTTT.